This entry concerns a single TCR beta chain. This clone was seen a few times. No antigen is known for it. Base qualities are not provided; no much larger clone lies one nucleotide away. Per the germline V gene, LGHNA is the CDR1 and YNFKEQ is the CDR2. Spanning cysteine to phenylalanine, the CDR3 consists of 16 amino acids. CDR3 DNA only is kept here, 48 bases in frame from base 1. V sheds 4 bases and J sheds 2 bases, leaving 18 bases between their ends. This record belongs to a study of cytomegalovirus exposure and HLA in healthy donors listed by TCRdb under 2017. Some background on the complete study: An earlier analysis of 587 of the donors reported around 280 Gb of sequence data and 117 million unique TCR beta sequences obtained from about 179 million T cells. A handful of DR-DQ haplotypes were treated as single units for association and clustering because of strong linkage in the cohort. In an earlier analysis of several hundred of the donors, high-throughput TCR beta sequencing was used to judge whether each TCR beta V gene segment behaved as functional or pseudogenic. Class I and class II HLA loci were covered by the typing at four-digit resolution. The study combined high-throughput TCR immunosequencing, statistical association of individual TCRs with disease status, and machine learning to predict cytomegalovirus infection status. A later analysis re-examined previously published TCR beta repertoires from more than 650 donors and added high-resolution HLA genotyping to investigate patterns of TCR occurrence. Among about 410 genotyped donors of the cohort, an average of approximately 240,000 unique TCR beta nucleotide sequences was sequenced per donor, of which about 18% were non-productive. A later genetic analysis used genome-wide SNP genotypes for about 55% of the 666 donors, treating that subset as a discovery cohort. In the later analysis, no new phenotypic data were used to find candidate immune exposures; instead, reliance was placed on TCR beta sequences and their occurrence across donors. Donor age, sex, ethnicity and CMV serostatus were collected together with the repertoire data. The study aimed to test whether signatures of past pathogen exposure could be identified by cataloging public T cell receptors. The number of donors typed differed by locus, with 629-630 for A, B, C, DRB1 and DQB1, 522 for DQA1, 600 to 610 for DPA1, and around 450 for DPB1. Using immunosequencing, the study profiled T cell repertoires from 640 or so subjects and related those repertoires to cytomegalovirus serostatus. All discovery cohort repertoires had been generated using a single sequencing platform. Of the approximately 400 genotyped donors, roughly 85% fell in the genetic ancestry cluster associated with self-reported Caucasian donors. Besides the first cohort of 500 to 700 subjects, a separate validation cohort made up of roughly 130 different subjects was used. An early release that covered roughly 600 HLA-typed donors contained approximately 320 gigabases of sequencing data and around 80 million unique TCR sequences.

Overall results and qualifications from the work: This cohort had only TCR beta chains sequenced, and the lack of alpha or paired-chain data limited which features could be detected. A later genetic analysis associated a missense DCLRE1C variant with V-gene and J-gene trimming of TCR beta chains, and an independent cohort replicated the association. A later genetic analysis reported fewer N-insertions in productive TCRs among donors in an Asian-associated ancestry cluster than the approximately 700-donor mean. Compared with equally common non-associated chains, HLA-associated TCR beta chains in a later analysis were more clonally expanded and had lower generation probabilities. A later analysis found that most CMV-associated TCR beta chains appeared HLA-restricted, with HLA associations seemingly driven largely by CMV exposure. A cluster of highly shared sequence variants was judged likely to represent a technical artifact of the sequencing pipeline. A further reported finding was that TCR beta sequences accurately predicted the HLA-A and HLA-B alleles for most subjects in the first cohort. The 87-base-pair reads could not distinguish some IMGT-functional V segments, including TRBV6-2 and TRBV6-3, so those segments were excluded. Linkage disequilibrium might explain the correlated functional status among segregating V segments, but an unknown experimental factor could not be excluded. In an earlier analysis of roughly 500 of the donors, most TCR beta V segments appeared in productive rearrangements about 87% or about 30% of the time, broadly matching IMGT annotations. The classifier was reported to diagnose cytomegalovirus status with high specificity and sensitivity in both the original and validation cohorts. Roughly uniform sequencing depth across donors was assumed in presence/absence analyses, although this assumption may not hold. The study gave a list of 150 to 200 TCR beta chains associated with cytomegalovirus. Because HLA typing was missing for some donors at each locus, association tests included only the typed subset. For the cohort, immune exposure information was limited to CMV serostatus. While some public TCRs were present in many individuals, most TCR sequences turned up only very rarely across donors. Seventeen rarely observed V segments, including chromosome 9 orphons, were excluded from the earlier analysis of several hundred of the donors because counts were too low. A few of the identified cytomegalovirus-associated TCR beta chains were confirmed in vitro to be specific for cytomegalovirus antigens. According to the authors, the approach could potentially be generalized to other disease states and immunological phenotypes. A later analysis associated about 17,000 TCR beta sequences with specific HLA alleles at a false discovery rate of 0.05. Several of the top co-occurrence clusters appeared to be linked to parvovirus B19, influenza, CMV and Epstein-Barr virus, according to a later analysis. According to a later analysis, TCR association rates differed among HLA loci, with DRB1 alleles showing the most associated TCRs and HLA-C alleles showing the fewest. Strong co-occurrence of HLA alleles, especially DR and DQ, made assigning TCR associations to individual alleles difficult.

The cohort consisted of hundreds of healthy bone marrow donors. At the time of sampling, every cohort member was nominally healthy, though immune exposures that went unrecorded were likely present. The donor tested CMV seropositive and was one of the 289 seropositive cohort members. Each donor provided a peripheral blood sample, and peripheral blood mononuclear cells were used for TCR beta sequencing. The Qiagen DNeasy Blood Extraction Kit was used to extract genomic DNA from the blood cell samples. The library was obtained by the immunoSEQ multiplex PCR assay. For the multiplex PCR, a mixture combining 60 forward primers for TCR Vbeta segments and 13 reverse primers for TCR Jbeta segments was used. The CDR3 region of rearranged TCR beta genes was amplified from genomic DNA by a multiplex PCR assay. The amplified TCR beta libraries were sequenced on the Illumina HiSeq System as 87-base-pair reads. In the source study's methods: A later analysis tallied roughly 76 million unique TCR beta chains across the 666 repertoires, and approximately 12 million of those chains were shared by two or more donors. Raw reads were error-corrected and collapsed into unique sequences with a nearest-neighbor algorithm that merged closely related sequences to remove PCR and sequencing errors. CDR3 sequences were aligned to IMGT reference sequences to assign V, D and J gene segments. For a sequence to be retained, at least a six-nucleotide match to both a V gene segment and a J gene segment was required. A rearrangement counted as productive if the CDR3 had no stop codons and remained in frame with V and J, and every other rearrangement counted as non-productive. Following IMGT convention, CDR3 was defined as the stretch from the second conserved V-encoded cysteine to the conserved J-encoded phenylalanine. The earlier analysis of approximately 590 of the donors excluded any sequence lacking an unambiguous match to a single V gene segment. An earlier analysis of several hundred of the donors called V segments functional above 56.7% productive rearrangements and segregating when the between-donor standard deviation exceeded 5%. To diagnose cytomegalovirus status from the catalog of TCR beta chain sequences, a statistical classification framework was built. A later analysis assigned V and J genes by comparing TCR nucleotide sequences with IMGT/GENE-DB human TR gene sequences. Using the TCRdist pipeline, a later analysis assigned CDR3 sequences along with most-parsimonious VDJ recombination scenarios. A later analysis defined each TCR beta chain by its CDR3 amino acid sequence plus V-gene family, and excluded reads lacking a unique V-gene family. To address suspected cross-contamination and a sequencing artifact, a later analysis removed approximately 600 highly shared, low-generation-probability nucleotide sequences. A later analysis calculated a clonal expansion index for each public chain from normalized within-repertoire ranks of inferred template counts. In a later analysis, generation probabilities were computed with a VDJ recombination model fitted to out-of-frame rearrangements, and the resulting probabilities were checked against IGoR. Hypergeometric tests were used in a later analysis to score TCR-TCR, TCR-HLA and TCR-CMV co-occurrence, with a repertoire-size bias correction applied to the TCR pairs. To estimate false discovery rates, a later analysis permuted the HLA or CMV assignments 20 times. In a later analysis, co-occurring TCRs were grouped using DBSCAN, and TCRdist sequence similarity was added for clustering within HLA-allele-positive subsets. Repertoires with fewer than 30,000 or more than 120,000 public chains were left out of co-occurrence clustering, as were several repertoires with anomalous nucleotide sharing. TCRdb mirrors the immuneACCESS table, restricted to in-frame sequences. Some clones are absent from its copies; in checked studies, under half trace to an unresolved V gene, and the reason for the others is unknown. V and J calls and clone size are those listed in that table; D and trimming were worked out from the DNA. This sample has under 200,000 clones in its table, and around 80% of those were observed once. Of the sample, around 6.5% falls within the top ten clones.

The rearranged chain carries TRBV4-2 and TRBJ2-7; perhaps TRBD2 is the D gene, with 5 bases matching. The sequence came from a male donor in good health and CMV-seropositive. Sequencing was carried out using PBMCs. The encoded CDR3 is CASSPFAEAHPYEQYF. The DNA reads TGTGCCAGCAGCCCCTTCGCGGAGGCCCACCCCTACGAGCAGTACTTC.